The clone carrying this T cell receptor beta chain was found once. This specimen belongs to a study of blood T cell repertoires in COVID-19. The overall study: Some COVID-19 samples were acute and others convalescent; all came from the United States, Italy and Spain.

Generated by immunoSEQ multiplex PCR, the TCRdb table keeps only in-frame clones and is missing some. Here the sample spans 150,000 to 200,000 clones, 84% being singletons. Germline lookup yields CDR1 LNHDA and CDR2 SQIVND (reference sequence). This CDR3 has 12 amino acids. V was trimmed by 10 bases and J by 1 base, leaving 8 bases between them. The receptor comes from an elderly woman with acute or convalescent COVID-19. The chain recombines TRBV19 with TRBJ2-4, with D maybe TRBD1 (6 bases). Sequenced: peripheral blood. DNA for the CDR3: TGTGCCACCGGACAGGCCAAAAACATTCAGTACTTC. This sequence encodes CATGQAKNIQYF.